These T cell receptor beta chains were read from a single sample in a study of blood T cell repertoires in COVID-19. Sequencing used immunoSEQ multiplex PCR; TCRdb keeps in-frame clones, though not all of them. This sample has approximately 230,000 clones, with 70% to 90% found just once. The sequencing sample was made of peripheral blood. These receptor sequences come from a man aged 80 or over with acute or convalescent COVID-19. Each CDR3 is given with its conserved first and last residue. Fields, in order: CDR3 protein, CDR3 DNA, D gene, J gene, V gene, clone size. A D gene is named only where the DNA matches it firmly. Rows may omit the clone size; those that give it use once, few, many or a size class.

CASSGSSGRGGNEQFF TGTGCCAGCTCAGGCTCGAGCGGAAGAGGAGGGAATGAGCAGTTCTTC - TRBJ2-1 TRBV18 -
CASRRAGAVRTYEQYF TGTGCCAGCCGAAGGGCAGGGGCTGTTAGGACCTACGAGCAGTACTTC - TRBJ2-7 TRBV6-4 -
CASSTGPETQYF TGTGCCAGCAGTACAGGGCCCGAGACCCAGTACTTC - TRBJ2-5 TRBV28 once
CASGGQGDGFSNQPQHF TGTGCCAGCGGGGGACAGGGGGACGGGTTTAGCAATCAGCCCCAGCATTTT TRBD1 TRBJ1-5 TRBV2 -
CASTPGTSGRIHNEQFF TGTGCCAGCACCCCCGGGACTAGCGGTAGAATCCACAATGAGCAGTTCTTC TRBD2 TRBJ2-1 TRBV6-2/TRBV6-3 -
CSEGRNQETQYF TGCAGCGAGGGGCGAAACCAAGAGACCCAGTACTTC - TRBJ2-5 TRBV29-1 -
CASSFRGIQPQHF TGTGCCAGCAGTTTCAGGGGGATTCAGCCCCAGCATTTT TRBD1 TRBJ1-5 TRBV27 -
CASSPTGGWSTEAFF TGTGCCAGCAGCCCTACAGGGGGCTGGAGCACTGAAGCTTTCTTT TRBD1 TRBJ1-1 TRBV5-4 -
CASSEGQRNSPLHF TGTGCCAGCAGCGAGGGACAGCGAAATTCACCCCTCCACTTT TRBD1 TRBJ1-6 TRBV9 -
CASSHRVGEETQYF TGTGCCAGCAGTCACAGGGTCGGGGAAGAGACCCAGTACTTC - TRBJ2-5 TRBV27 -
CASSIHIEAGLSYEQYF TGTGCCAGTAGTATACACATTGAGGCGGGATTATCCTACGAGCAGTACTTC - TRBJ2-7 TRBV19 -
CASSAHSGVNNEQFF TGTGCCAGCAGCGCCCATAGCGGAGTTAACAATGAGCAGTTCTTC - TRBJ2-1 TRBV2 -
CASSPLRGNTEAFF TGTGCCAGCAGCCCCCTAAGGGGAAACACTGAAGCTTTCTTT - TRBJ1-1 TRBV6-5 -
CASTQVAGGQETQYF TGTGCCAGCACACAAGTAGCGGGGGGACAAGAGACCCAGTACTTC TRBD2 TRBJ2-5 TRBV6-5 few
CASSPRGAISATNEKLFF TGTGCCAGTAGTCCGCGTGGAGCAATTTCTGCAACTAATGAAAAACTGTTTTTT - TRBJ1-4 TRBV19 once
CASSFSGNSPSTDTQYF TGTGCCAGCAGTTTCTCCGGGAACAGCCCGAGCACAGATACGCAGTATTTT - TRBJ2-3 TRBV28 -
CASSLGGLLFQETQYF TGTGCCAGCAGCTTAGGGGGCCTCCTCTTCCAGGAGACCCAGTACTTC - TRBJ2-5 TRBV11-2 few
CASSGGGSVYF TGTGCCAGCAGTGGCGGCGGGAGCGTTTATTTT TRBD2 TRBJ2-3 TRBV25-1 -
CASSLKGVQIVGYTF TGTGCCAGCAGCTTAAAGGGGGTCCAGATTGTAGGCTACACCTTC - TRBJ1-2 TRBV13 -
CASSLRGWGGVTDTQYF TGTGCCAGCAGCTTAAGGGGTTGGGGCGGGGTCACAGATACGCAGTATTTT - TRBJ2-3 TRBV7-2 -
CASSSSQGGNTEAFF TGCGCCAGCAGCTCGTCACAGGGGGGGAACACTGAAGCTTTCTTT TRBD1 TRBJ1-1 TRBV5-1 -
CAISETGTAEAFF TGTGCCATCAGTGAAACAGGGACCGCTGAAGCTTTCTTT - TRBJ1-1 TRBV10-3 -
CASSLASHNNEQFF TGTGCCAGCAGCTTGGCTAGCCATAACAATGAGCAGTTCTTC - TRBJ2-1 TRBV5-5 -
CASRRDFTEAFF TGTGCCAGCAGGCGGGACTTCACTGAAGCTTTCTTT - TRBJ1-1 TRBV6-5 -
CASSTLYTEAFF TGTGCCAGCAGTACTCTGTACACTGAAGCTTTCTTT - TRBJ1-1 TRBV6-2/TRBV6-3 -
CATEGDSSYEQYF TGTGCCACCGAGGGGGACAGCTCCTACGAGCAGTACTTC TRBD1 TRBJ2-7 TRBV15 few